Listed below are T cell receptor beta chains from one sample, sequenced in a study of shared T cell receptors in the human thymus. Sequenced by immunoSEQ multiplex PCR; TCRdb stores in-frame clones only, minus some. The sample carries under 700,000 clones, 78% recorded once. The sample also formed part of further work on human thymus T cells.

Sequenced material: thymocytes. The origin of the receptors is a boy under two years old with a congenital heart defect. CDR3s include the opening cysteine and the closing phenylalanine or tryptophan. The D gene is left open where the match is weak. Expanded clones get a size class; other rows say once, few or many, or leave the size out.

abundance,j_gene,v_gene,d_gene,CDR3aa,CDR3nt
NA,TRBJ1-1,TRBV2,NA,CASRAPRDKNTEAFF,TGTGCCAGCAGGGCCCCCCGGGACAAGAACACTGAAGCTTTCTTT
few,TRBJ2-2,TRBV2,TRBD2,CARGGRENTGELFF,TGTGCCAGGGGCGGGAGGGAGAACACCGGGGAGCTGTTTTTT
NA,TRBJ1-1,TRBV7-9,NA,CASSQIKSDRPNTEAFF,TGTGCCAGCAGCCAAATTAAAAGCGACAGGCCCAACACTGAAGCTTTCTTT
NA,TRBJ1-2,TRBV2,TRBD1,CASRADRANYGYTF,TGTGCCAGCAGAGCCGACAGGGCTAACTATGGCTACACCTTC
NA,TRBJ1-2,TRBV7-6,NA,CASSLDSSYGYTF,TGTGCCAGCAGCTTGGACTCCAGCTATGGCTACACCTTC
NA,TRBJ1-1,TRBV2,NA,CASSPTGAAVNTEAFF,TGTGCCAGCAGTCCTACAGGCGCTGCCGTGAACACTGAAGCTTTCTTT
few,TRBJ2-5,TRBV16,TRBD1,CASSQSETGGAGETQYF,TGTGCCAGCAGCCAATCTGAGACAGGGGGCGCGGGAGAGACCCAGTACTTC
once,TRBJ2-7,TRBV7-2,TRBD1,CASSPGTGASKEQYF,TGTGCCAGCAGCCCCGGGACAGGGGCGTCGAAGGAGCAGTACTTC
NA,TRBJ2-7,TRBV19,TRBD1,CASSIDRGQGHEQYF,TGTGCCAGTAGTATAGATCGGGGACAGGGACACGAGCAGTACTTC
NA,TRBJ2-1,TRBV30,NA,CAWSEGSSYNEQFF,TGTGCCTGGAGTGAAGGGAGCTCCTACAATGAGCAGTTCTTC
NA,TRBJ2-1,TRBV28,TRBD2,CATRREGNEQFF,TGTGCCACCCGCCGGGAGGGCAATGAGCAGTTCTTC
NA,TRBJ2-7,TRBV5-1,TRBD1,CASSLGTGPYEQYF,TGCGCCAGCAGCTTGGGGACAGGGCCTTACGAGCAGTACTTC
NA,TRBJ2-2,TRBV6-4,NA,CASSDTSFGELFF,TGTGCCAGCAGTGACACTAGCTTCGGGGAGCTGTTTTTT
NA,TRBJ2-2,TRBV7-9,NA,CASSLGAGAKGELFF,TGTGCCAGCAGCTTAGGGGCAGGCGCCAAAGGGGAGCTGTTTTTT
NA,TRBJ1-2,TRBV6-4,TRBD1,CASSERTGLSYGYTF,TGTGCCAGCAGTGAAAGGACAGGGCTAAGCTATGGCTACACCTTC
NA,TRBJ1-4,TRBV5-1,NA,CASSPLLSATNEKLFF,TGCGCCAGCAGCCCGTTGTTATCCGCAACTAATGAAAAACTGTTTTTT
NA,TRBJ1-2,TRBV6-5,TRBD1,CASSLTGQGWQGYTF,TGTGCCAGCAGTCTTACCGGACAGGGTTGGCAAGGCTACACCTTC
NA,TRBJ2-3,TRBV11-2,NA,CASPSAGESTDTQYF,TGTGCCAGCCCATCAGCGGGCGAAAGCACAGATACGCAGTATTTT
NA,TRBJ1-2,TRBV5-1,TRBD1,CASSFGGGTGPETNYGYTF,TGCGCCAGCAGCTTTGGTGGGGGGACAGGGCCGGAGACTAACTATGGCTACACCTTC
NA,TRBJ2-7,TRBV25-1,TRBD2,CASSERGNYEQYF,TGTGCCAGCAGTGAGCGGGGGAACTACGAGCAGTACTTC
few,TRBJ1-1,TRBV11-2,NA,CASYVGGNGTEAFF,TGTGCCAGCTATGTTGGGGGGAACGGCACTGAAGCTTTCTTT
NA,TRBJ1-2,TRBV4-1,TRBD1,CASSQDEPKDRVRHGYTF,TGCGCCAGCAGCCAAGACGAACCCAAGGACAGGGTTCGCCATGGCTACACCTTC
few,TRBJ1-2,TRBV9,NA,CASSPRTIIYGYTF,TGTGCCAGCAGCCCCAGGACTATCATCTATGGCTACACCTTC
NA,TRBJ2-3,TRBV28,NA,CASSPPLLPRSTDTQYF,TGTGCCAGCAGTCCTCCTCTCCTCCCTAGGAGCACAGATACGCAGTATTTT
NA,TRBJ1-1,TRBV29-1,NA,CSVEVGPRRDIVGTSHTEAFF,TGCAGCGTTGAAGTAGGGCCCCGACGGGACATTGTGGGGACAAGCCACACTGAAGCTTTCTTT
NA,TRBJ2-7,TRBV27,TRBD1,CASSPSTGVYYEQYF,TGTGCCAGCAGTCCATCGACAGGGGTTTACTACGAGCAGTACTTC
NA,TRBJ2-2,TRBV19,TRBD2,CASSIEEGGANTGELFF,TGTGCCAGTAGTATCGAGGAGGGAGGGGCGAACACCGGGGAGCTGTTTTTT
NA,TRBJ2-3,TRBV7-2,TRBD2,CASSLASLAGADTQYF,TGTGCCAGCAGCTTAGCCTCGCTAGCGGGAGCAGATACGCAGTATTTT
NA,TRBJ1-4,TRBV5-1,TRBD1,CASSLPTGDLTNEKLFF,TGCGCCAGCAGCTTGCCGACAGGGGATTTAACTAATGAAAAACTGTTTTTT
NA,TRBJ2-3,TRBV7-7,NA,CASSPRVGGKDTQYF,TGTGCTAGCAGCCCTAGGGTGGGAGGCAAAGATACGCAGTATTTT
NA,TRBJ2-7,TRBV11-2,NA,CASSSITGEQYF,TGTGCCAGCAGCTCAATTACGGGGGAGCAGTACTTC
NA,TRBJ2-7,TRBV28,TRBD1,CASSILSPGQGPLDEQYF,TGTGCCAGCAGTATACTCTCTCCGGGACAGGGCCCCTTGGACGAGCAGTACTTC
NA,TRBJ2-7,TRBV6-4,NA,CASSLWASYEQYF,TGTGCCAGCAGCCTGTGGGCCTCCTACGAGCAGTACTTC
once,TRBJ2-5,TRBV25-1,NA,CASSDLREQETQYF,TGTGCCAGCAGTGATCTGCGGGAACAAGAGACCCAGTACTTC
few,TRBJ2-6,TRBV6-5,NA,CASSYSPPRANVLTF,TGTGCCAGCAGTTACTCCCCCCCTCGGGCCAACGTCCTGACTTTC
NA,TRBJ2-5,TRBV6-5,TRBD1,CASSYRTGGLETQYF,TGTGCCAGCAGTTATAGGACAGGGGGCCTAGAGACCCAGTACTTC
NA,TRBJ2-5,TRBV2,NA,CASRPCWAETQYF,TGTGCCAGTAGACCCTGTTGGGCAGAGACCCAGTACTTC
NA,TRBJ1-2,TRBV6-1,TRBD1,CASSEERQGLKNGYTF,TGTGCCAGCAGTGAAGAGAGACAGGGCTTGAAAAATGGCTACACCTTC
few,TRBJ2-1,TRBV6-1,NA,CASKREGYVVNEQFF,TGTGCCAGCAAGCGTGAGGGCTATGTAGTAAATGAGCAGTTCTTC
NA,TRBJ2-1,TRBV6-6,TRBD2,CASSYREGSSYNEQFF,TGTGCCAGCAGTTATCGGGAGGGGAGCTCCTACAATGAGCAGTTCTTC
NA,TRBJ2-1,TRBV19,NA,CASSMHSSYNEQFF,TGTGCCAGTAGTATGCACAGCTCCTACAATGAGCAGTTCTTC
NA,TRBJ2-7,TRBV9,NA,CASSVEEFSNEQYF,TGTGCCAGCAGCGTAGAAGAGTTCTCAAACGAGCAGTACTTC
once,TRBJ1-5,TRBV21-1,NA,CASSKGGGQAFSVFQHF,TGTGCCAGCAGCAAAGGCGGGGGACAGGCCTTTTCAGTTTTCCAGCATTTT
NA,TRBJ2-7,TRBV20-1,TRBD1,CSGTGGYEQYF,TGCAGCGGGACAGGGGGCTACGAGCAGTACTTC
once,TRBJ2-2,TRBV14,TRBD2,CASSQDSGRDTGELFF,TGTGCCAGCAGCCAAGACAGCGGGAGGGACACCGGGGAGCTGTTTTTT
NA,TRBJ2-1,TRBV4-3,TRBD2,CASSQVTSGTTVNEQFF,TGCGCCAGCAGCCAAGTGACTAGCGGCACTACGGTCAATGAGCAGTTCTTC
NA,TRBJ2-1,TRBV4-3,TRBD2,CASSQDYSGSAYNEQFF,TGCGCCAGCAGCCAGGACTATAGCGGGTCGGCCTACAATGAGCAGTTCTTC
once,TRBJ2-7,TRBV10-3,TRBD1,CAISEFLRDRGAAEQYF,TGTGCCATCAGTGAGTTCCTCCGGGACAGGGGGGCGGCGGAGCAGTACTTC
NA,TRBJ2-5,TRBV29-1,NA,CSVVARERLQETQYF,TGCAGCGTTGTAGCGAGGGAGCGCTTACAAGAGACCCAGTACTTC
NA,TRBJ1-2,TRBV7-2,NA,CASSPQGIPSYGYTF,TGTGCCAGCAGCCCTCAGGGGATCCCTAGCTATGGCTACACCTTC